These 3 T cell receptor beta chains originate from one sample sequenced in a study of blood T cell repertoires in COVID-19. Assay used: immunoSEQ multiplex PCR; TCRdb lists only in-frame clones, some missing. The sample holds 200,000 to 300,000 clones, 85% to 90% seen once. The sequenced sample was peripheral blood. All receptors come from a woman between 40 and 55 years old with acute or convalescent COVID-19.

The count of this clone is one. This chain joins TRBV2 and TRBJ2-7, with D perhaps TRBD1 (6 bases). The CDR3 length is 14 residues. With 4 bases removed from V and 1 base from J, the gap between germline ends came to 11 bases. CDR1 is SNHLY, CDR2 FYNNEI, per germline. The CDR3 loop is CASSADRSSYEQYV. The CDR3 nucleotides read TGTGCCAGCAGTGCTGACAGGTCATCCTACGAGCAGTACGTC.

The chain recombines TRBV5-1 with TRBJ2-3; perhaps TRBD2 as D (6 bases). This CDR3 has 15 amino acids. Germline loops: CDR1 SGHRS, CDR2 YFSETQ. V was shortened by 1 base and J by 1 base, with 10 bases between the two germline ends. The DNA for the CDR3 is TGCGCCAGCAGCTTGCTAGCGAGGGGCACAGATACGCAGTATTTT. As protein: CASSLLARGTDTQYF.

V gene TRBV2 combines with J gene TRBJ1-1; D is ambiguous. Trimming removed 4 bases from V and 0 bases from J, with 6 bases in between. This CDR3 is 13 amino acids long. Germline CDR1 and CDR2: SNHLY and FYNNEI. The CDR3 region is CASSVLLNTEAFF. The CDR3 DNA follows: TGTGCCAGCAGTGTTCTCTTGAACACTGAAGCTTTCTTT.